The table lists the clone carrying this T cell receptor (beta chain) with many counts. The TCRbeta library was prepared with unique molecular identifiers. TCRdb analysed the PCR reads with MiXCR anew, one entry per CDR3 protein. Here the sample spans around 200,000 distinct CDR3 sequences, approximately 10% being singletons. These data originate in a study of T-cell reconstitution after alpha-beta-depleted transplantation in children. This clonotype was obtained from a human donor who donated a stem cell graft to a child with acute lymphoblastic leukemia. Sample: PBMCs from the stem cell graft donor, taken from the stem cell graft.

The chain's CDR3 is CASSSQRGTINEQFF. CDR3 bases: TGTGCCAGCAGTTCTCAGCGGGGGACGATCAATGAGCAGTTCTTC. This chain uses TRBV12-3 or TRBV12-4 with TRBJ2-1; TRBD2 agrees at 8 bases. The CDR3 is made up of 15 amino acids. The V gene end was trimmed by 4 bases and the J gene end by 6 bases; junction bases not matched to a gene: 8.